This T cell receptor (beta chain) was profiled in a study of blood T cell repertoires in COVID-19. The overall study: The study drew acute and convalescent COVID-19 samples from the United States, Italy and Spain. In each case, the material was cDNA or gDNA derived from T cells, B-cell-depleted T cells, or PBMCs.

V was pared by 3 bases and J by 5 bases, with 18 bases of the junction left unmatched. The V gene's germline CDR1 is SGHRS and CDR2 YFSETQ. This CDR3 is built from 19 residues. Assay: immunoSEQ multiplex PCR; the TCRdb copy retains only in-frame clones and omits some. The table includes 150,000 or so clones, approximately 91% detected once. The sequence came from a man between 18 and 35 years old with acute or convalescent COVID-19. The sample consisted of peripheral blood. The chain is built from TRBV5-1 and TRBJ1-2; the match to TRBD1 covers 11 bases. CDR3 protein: CASSWGTGGLLDPHYGYTF. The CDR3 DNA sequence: TGCGCCAGCAGCTGGGGGACAGGGGGTCTTTTAGATCCCCATTATGGCTACACCTTC.